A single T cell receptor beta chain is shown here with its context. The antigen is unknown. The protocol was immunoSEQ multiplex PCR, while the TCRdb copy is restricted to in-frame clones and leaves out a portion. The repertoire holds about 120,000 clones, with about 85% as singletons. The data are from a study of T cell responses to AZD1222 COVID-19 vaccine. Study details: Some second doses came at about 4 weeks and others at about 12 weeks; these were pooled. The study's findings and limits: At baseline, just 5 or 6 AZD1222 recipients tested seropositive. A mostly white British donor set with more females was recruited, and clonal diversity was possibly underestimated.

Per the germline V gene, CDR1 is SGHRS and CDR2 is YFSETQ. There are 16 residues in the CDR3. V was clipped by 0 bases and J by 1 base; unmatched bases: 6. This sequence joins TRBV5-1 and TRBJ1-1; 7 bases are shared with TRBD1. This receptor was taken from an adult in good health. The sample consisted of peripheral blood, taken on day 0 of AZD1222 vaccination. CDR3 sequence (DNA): TGCGCCAGCAGCTTGGGGACAGGACGCGAGAACACTGAAGCTTTCTTT. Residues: CASSLGTGRENTEAFF.